This T cell receptor beta chain was captured by sequencing in a study of blood T cell repertoires in COVID-19 (dated by TCRdb to the early 2020s). With regard to the full study: Samples covering the acute and convalescent phases of COVID-19 were provided by collaborators in the United States, Italy and Spain. The material from the prospective study consisted of cDNA or gDNA derived from T cells, B-cell-depleted T cells, or PBMCs. Samples were obtained from the ongoing ImmuneRACE study (first 160 participants) and from about 1,300 subjects provided by 6 global collaborators. Sample metadata almost always included a de-identified subject ID, COVID-19 status, age in years and sex. The dataset comprised deeply sampled blood TCRbeta repertoires from subjects exposed to, actively infected with, or recovered from COVID-19. Where HLA class I and class II types were available, the types were taken from metadata supplied by the sample provider, not from assay-based typing. The repertoires were released in a freely available public database intended as a resource for research on the immune response to SARS-CoV-2. Points the paper makes about the study in general: The quantity of clinical and demographic metadata differed by source and by participant and was supplied without curation.

This clone was found a few times. The clone's antigen remains unknown. Base qualities are not provided; no much larger clone lies one nucleotide away. The collaborating institutions used their own protocols to collect whole blood in K2EDTA tubes. For TCRbeta analysis, collaborator samples were shipped as frozen whole blood, as isolated PBMCs, or as DNA extracted from either sample type. TCRbeta CDR3 regions were amplified from genomic DNA by means of the immunoSEQ Assay, a bias-controlled multiplex PCR. In the source study's methods: Within the assay, amplification of reference gene primers was used to estimate how many nucleated cells each sample contained. To quantify the absolute abundance of each unique TCRbeta CDR3 rearrangement, sequence reads were collapsed and filtered. For each sample, productive Simpson clonality was calculated as the square root of Simpson's diversity index across productive rearrangements. Entries here come from immuneACCESS through TCRdb and include only in-frame sequences with V and J called. Some clones fail to appear in such tables; in the studies checked, an unresolved V gene covers under half of the shortfall, and the cause of the remainder is unknown. V and J calls and clone size follow that table, whereas D and trimming were derived from the DNA. This sample comprises tens of thousands of clones, about 86% of them detected only once. About 2.8% of the sample is taken by the ten largest.

In the germline V gene (reference sequence), CDR1 corresponds to SEHNR and CDR2 to FQNEAQ. Measured from the cysteine to the phenylalanine, the CDR3 is 14 residues long. Of the read, only the CDR3 DNA is kept; its 42 bases are in frame from base 1. Trimming leaves V shorter by 5 bases and J shorter by 6 bases, with the junction holding 9 bases beyond the gene matches. Recombination connected TRBV7-9 to TRBJ1-1; 7 middle bases align to TRBD1. Specimen: peripheral blood. The receptor was isolated from a woman aged 55 to 70 with acute or convalescent COVID-19. The CDR3 amino acid sequence is: CASSPSRGNSEAFF. The DNA reads as follows: TGTGCCAGCAGCCCCAGCAGGGGGAATTCTGAAGCTTTCTTT.